Presented here are 12 T cell receptor beta chains from one specimen sequenced in a study of PD-L1 blockade in urothelial cancer. Data came from immunoSEQ multiplex PCR; TCRdb stores just in-frame clones and leaves some out. The sample shows 50,000 or so clones, roughly four fifths of them seen only once. Noted time point: pretreatment peripheral blood. Specimen: PBMCs, collected around atezolizumab (anti-PD-L1) treatment. Every receptor here comes from a man between 65 and 80 years old with urothelial cancer.

The chain employs TRBV2 and TRBJ2-7; perhaps TRBD1 as D (8 bases). V was pared by 5 bases and J by 0 bases, with 17 bases between. This CDR3 has 16 residues. CDR1 is SNHLY and CDR2 is FYNNEI in the germline V gene. This CDR3 is CASSQPGGQVSYEQYF. Written as DNA, the CDR3 is TGTGCCAGCAGTCAACCGGGGGGACAGGTCTCCTACGAGCAGTACTTC.

The rearrangement links TRBV6-5 to TRBJ2-7; no reliable D call. The germline V gene encodes CDR1 MNHEY and CDR2 SVGAGI. CDR3 length: 14 residues. V was shortened by 1 base and J by 0 bases, with 7 bases between the two germline ends. CDR3 DNA: TGTGCCAGCAGTTACTGGCGGAACTCCTACGAGCAGTACTTC. Translated: CASSYWRNSYEQYF.

This clone was recorded a few times. The chain has TRBV27 and TRBJ2-2; 8 bases line up with TRBD2. This CDR3 contains 15 residues. From germline, CDR1 is MNHEY and CDR2 SMNVEV (reference sequence). Trimming cost V 4 bases and J 6 bases; bases outside gene matches: 7. CDR3: CASSSRGGRSGELFF. Here the CDR3 DNA reads TGTGCCAGCAGTTCCCGGGGGGGCCGTTCCGGGGAGCTGTTTTTT.

This chain joins TRBV10-3 and TRBJ1-1, with TRBD1 matching over 8 bases. The CDR3 is 13 amino acids. V gave up 6 bases and J gave up 4 bases; unmatched junction bases: 4. Germline V gene sequence: CDR1 ENHRY, CDR2 SYGVKD. The CDR3 loop reads CAIREGQGTEAFF. The CDR3, as DNA: TGTGCCATCAGGGAAGGACAGGGCACTGAAGCTTTCTTT.

This rearrangement joins TRBV11-2 to TRBJ2-4; 9 nucleotides match TRBD1. J was trimmed by 4 bases and V by 11 bases; bases with no gene match: 6. The CDR3 totals 13 residues. Germline V gene data show CDR1 as SGHAT and CDR2 as FQNNGV. CDR3 sequence: CAPTGTGKNIQYF. The CDR3 DNA sequence: TGTGCCCCTACCGGGACAGGGAAAAACATTCAGTACTTC.

The chain joins TRBV7-3 to TRBJ2-6; 7 nucleotides line up with TRBD2. V was clipped by 2 bases and J by 4 bases; unmatched bases: 5. The CDR3 consists of 16 residues. Germline CDR1 is SGHTA and CDR2 is FQGTGA. The CDR3: CASSLGRGPGANVLTF. CDR3 in DNA: TGTGCCAGCAGCTTAGGGAGGGGTCCCGGGGCCAACGTCCTGACTTTC. The variable domain in full, completed from reference TRBV7-3 and TRBJ2-6, reads GAGVSQTPSNKVTEKGKYVELRCDPISGHTALYWYRQSLGQGPEFLIYFQGTGAADDSGLPNDRFFAVRPEGSVSTLKIQRTERGDSAVYLCASSLGRGPGANVLTFGAGSRLTVL.

The chain couples TRBV27 to TRBJ2-7; D is ambiguous. Germline V lookup: CDR1 MNHEY, CDR2 SMNVEV (reference sequence). The ends were cut back, 3 bases at V and 9 bases at J, with 18 bases in the middle. This CDR3 is built from 14 residues. The CDR3, as DNA: TGTGCCAGCAGTTTGGGCTCCCAGACCGGCGCGCAGTACTTC. Amino acids: CASSLGSQTGAQYF.

The rearrangement joins TRBV9 to TRBJ2-5; a weak D match, TRBD1 (5 bases). V was shortened by 4 bases and J by 5 bases, with 18 bases between the two germline ends. The CDR3 extends over 15 amino acids. Germline values: CDR1 SGDLS, CDR2 YYNGEE. The CDR3 nucleotides are TGTGCCAGCAGCCCCCGACTCCTTGGGGCGGAGACCCAGTACTTC. Its translation is CASSPRLLGAETQYF.

This clone was observed a handful of times. The V call is TRBV5-8, the J call TRBJ1-1; D is ambiguous. Trimming cost V 5 bases and J 1 base, with 18 bases left between them. Per germline, CDR1 SGHTS and CDR2 YDEGEE. There are 16 residues in the CDR3. The CDR3 region is CASRRLNGFANTEAFF. For the CDR3, the DNA is TGTGCCAGCAGGAGGTTGAATGGGTTTGCGAACACTGAAGCTTTCTTT.

J is TRBJ1-1 and V is TRBV13; D is perhaps TRBD1 (5 bases). This CDR3 is 15 amino acids long. Trimming removed 5 bases at V and 3 bases at J, with 16 bases between. CDR1 is PRHDT and CDR2 is FYEKMQ in the germline V gene (reference sequence). The CDR3 region is CASSPEGRRDTEAFF. CDR3 bases: TGTGCCAGCAGCCCCGAGGGGAGGCGTGACACTGAAGCTTTCTTT.

This chain connects TRBV5-1 to TRBJ2-4, with TRBD1 matching over 8 bases. V was clipped by 2 bases and J by 0 bases; unmatched bases: 1. CDR1 is SGHRS and CDR2 is YFSETQ in the germline V gene. This CDR3 is 15 amino acids long. CDR3 amino acids: CASSLQGVAKNIQYF. In DNA, the CDR3 is TGCGCCAGCAGCTTACAGGGGGTAGCCAAAAACATTCAGTACTTC. The full variable domain, with the rest looked up from reference TRBV5-1 and TRBJ2-4, is KAGVTQTPRYLIKTRGQQVTLSCSPISGHRSVSWYQQTPGQGLQFLFEYFSETQRNKGNFPGRFSGRQFSNSRSEMNVSTLELGDSALYLCASSLQGVAKNIQYFGAGTRLSVL.

The rearrangement uses TRBV4-2 and TRBJ2-7, with 10 nucleotides matching TRBD1. V lost 1 base to trimming and J lost 2 bases; unmatched junction nucleotides: 5. The CDR3 runs 16 residues. Germline-derived CDR1 and CDR2 are LGHNA and YNFKEQ. The CDR3 sequence: CASSQGTGGATYEQYF. CDR3 nucleotides: TGTGCCAGCAGCCAAGGGACAGGGGGAGCGACCTACGAGCAGTACTTC.